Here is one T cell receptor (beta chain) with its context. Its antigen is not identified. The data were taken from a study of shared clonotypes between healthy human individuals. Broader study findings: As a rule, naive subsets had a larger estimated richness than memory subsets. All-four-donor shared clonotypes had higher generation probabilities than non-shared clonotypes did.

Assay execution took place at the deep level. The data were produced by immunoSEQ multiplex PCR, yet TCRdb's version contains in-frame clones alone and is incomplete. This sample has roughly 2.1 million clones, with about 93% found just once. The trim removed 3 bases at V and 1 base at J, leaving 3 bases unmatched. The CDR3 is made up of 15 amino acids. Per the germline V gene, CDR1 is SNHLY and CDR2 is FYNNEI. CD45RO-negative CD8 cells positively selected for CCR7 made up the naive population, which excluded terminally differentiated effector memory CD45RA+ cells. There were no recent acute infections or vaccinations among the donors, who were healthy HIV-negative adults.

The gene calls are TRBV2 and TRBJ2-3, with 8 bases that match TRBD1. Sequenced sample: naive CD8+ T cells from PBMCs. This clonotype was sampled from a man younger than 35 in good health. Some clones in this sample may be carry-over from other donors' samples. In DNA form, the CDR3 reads TGTGCCAGCAGTGACCCGGACAGGGGCACAGATACGCAGTATTTT. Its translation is CASSDPDRGTDTQYF.